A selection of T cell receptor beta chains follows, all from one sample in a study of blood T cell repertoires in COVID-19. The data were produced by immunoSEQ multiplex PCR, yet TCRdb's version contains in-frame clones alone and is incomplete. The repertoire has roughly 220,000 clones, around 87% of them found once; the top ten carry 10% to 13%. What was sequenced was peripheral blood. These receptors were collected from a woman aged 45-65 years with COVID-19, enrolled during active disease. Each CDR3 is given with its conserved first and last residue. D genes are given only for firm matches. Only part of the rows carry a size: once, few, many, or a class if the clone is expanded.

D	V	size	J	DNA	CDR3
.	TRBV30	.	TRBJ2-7	TGTGCCTGGAGGTTACGGGGGTACGGCGAGCAGTACTTC	CAWRLRGYGEQYF
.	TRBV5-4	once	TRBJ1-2	TGTGCCAGCAGCTTCCGAAACCTATATGGCTACACCTTC	CASSFRNLYGYTF
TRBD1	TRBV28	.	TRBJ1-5	TGTGCCAGCAGGGAGACAGGGTTAAGGCAGCCCCAGCATTTT	CASRETGLRQPQHF
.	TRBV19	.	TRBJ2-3	TGTGCCATTCTAGATATACGCACAGATACGCAGTATTTT	CAILDIRTDTQYF
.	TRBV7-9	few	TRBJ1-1	TGTGCCAGCAGCCCGAAAGGGGCAACTGTGAACACTGAAGCTTTCTTT	CASSPKGATVNTEAFF
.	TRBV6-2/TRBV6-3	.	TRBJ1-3	TGTGCCAGCAGTTATCCCGGCGGAAGGGGAAACACCATATATTTT	CASSYPGGRGNTIYF
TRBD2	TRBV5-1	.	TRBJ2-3	TGCGCCAGCAGCCCGACCTCTAGCGGGGGGACAGATACGCAGTATTTT	CASSPTSSGGTDTQYF
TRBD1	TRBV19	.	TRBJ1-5	TGTGCCAGTAGTACGGGGGACAGCTTTGCAGGGCAGCCCCAGCATTTT	CASSTGDSFAGQPQHF
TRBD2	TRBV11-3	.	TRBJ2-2	TGTGCCAGCAGCTTAGTGGGCAGCGGGGTCGGCACCGGGGAGCTGTTTTTT	CASSLVGSGVGTGELFF
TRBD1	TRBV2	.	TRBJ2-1	TGTGCCAGCAGCGCCGACAGGGGTAGGCTCCATGAGCAGTTCTTC	CASSADRGRLHEQFF
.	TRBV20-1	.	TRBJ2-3	TGCAGTGCTAGTCCCGCCGGACATACGTATTCCACAGATACGCAGTATTTT	CSASPAGHTYSTDTQYF
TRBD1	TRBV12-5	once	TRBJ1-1	TGTGCTAGTGGTTTGGTTGACCTTGTGGACAGGGGGCTGAGCACTGAAGCTTTCTTT	CASGLVDLVDRGLSTEAFF
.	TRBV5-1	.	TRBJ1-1	TGCGCCAGCAGCTTGACAGGGAACACTGAAGCTTTCTTT	CASSLTGNTEAFF
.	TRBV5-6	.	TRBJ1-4	TGTGCCAGCAGCCTCTCAGCGGCACGAAGTGAAAAACTGTTTTTT	CASSLSAARSEKLFF
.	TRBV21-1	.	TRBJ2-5	TGTGCCAGCAGCCCCCTGAGGGATTTCGAGACCCAGTACTTC	CASSPLRDFETQYF
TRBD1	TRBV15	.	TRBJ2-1	TGTGCCACCAGCAGACCTACAGGGGTTGGGTACAATGAGCAGTTCTTC	CATSRPTGVGYNEQFF
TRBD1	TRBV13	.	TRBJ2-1	TGTGCCAGCAGCTTAGGGAGGAGGGGGACAGGGCATTACAATGAGCAGTTCTTC	CASSLGRRGTGHYNEQFF
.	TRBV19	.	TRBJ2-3	TGTGCCAGTAGTCTTCTGGACAGTAGAGATACGCAGTATTTT	CASSLLDSRDTQYF
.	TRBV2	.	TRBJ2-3	TGTGCCAGCAGGGTGACAGGTAGGAGCACAGATACGCAGTATTTT	CASRVTGRSTDTQYF
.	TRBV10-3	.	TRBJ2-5	TGTGCCATCAGTGAAGGCCTAGGGGTTCGAGAGACCCAGTACTTC	CAISEGLGVRETQYF
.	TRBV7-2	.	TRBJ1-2	TGTGCCAGCAGCTCAGGGCTTCGGGGGAGGTTCGATGGCTACACCTTC	CASSSGLRGRFDGYTF
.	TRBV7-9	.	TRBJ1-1	TGTGCCAGCAGGGCCAGCAGACAGTATAAAGCTTTCTTT	CASRASRQYKAFF
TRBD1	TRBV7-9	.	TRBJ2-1	TGTGCCAGCAGTTCTGACAGGGAATACAATGAGCAGTTCTTC	CASSSDREYNEQFF
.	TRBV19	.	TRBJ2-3	TGTGCCAGTAGCCAAGGGACATCGACTAGCACAGATACGCAGTATTTT	CASSQGTSTSTDTQYF
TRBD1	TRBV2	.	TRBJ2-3	TGTGCCAGCAGTGATGGGGACAGACCAGATACGCAGTATTTT	CASSDGDRPDTQYF
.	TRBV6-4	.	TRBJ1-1	TGTGCCAGCAGAGGACAGCCGAACACTGAAGCTTTCTTT	CASRGQPNTEAFF
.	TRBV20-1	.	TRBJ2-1	TGCAGTGCTATTGAACTATATCTCTCCGGCTACAATGAGCAGTTCTTC	CSAIELYLSGYNEQFF
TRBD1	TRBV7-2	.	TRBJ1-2	TGTGCCAGCAGCTTTCGACAGGGGAACTATGGCTACACCTTC	CASSFRQGNYGYTF
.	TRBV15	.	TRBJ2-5	TGTGCCACCAGCAGAGATTTAGCCCTCGAGTACTTC	CATSRDLALEYF
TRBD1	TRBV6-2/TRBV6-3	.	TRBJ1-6	TGTGCCAGCAGTTTCCCGACCGGGACAGGGATGAATTCACCCCTCCACTTT	CASSFPTGTGMNSPLHF
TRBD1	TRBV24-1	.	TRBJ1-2	TGTGCCACCAGTGACTATACAGGGGGCGGCTACACCTTC	CATSDYTGGGYTF
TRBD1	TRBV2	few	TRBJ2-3	TGTGCCAGCAAACGAATATGGACAGGGAAGGGGACAGATACGCAGTATTTT	CASKRIWTGKGTDTQYF
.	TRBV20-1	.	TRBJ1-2	TGCAGTGCTACAGGGATGGAAGGCTACACCTTC	CSATGMEGYTF
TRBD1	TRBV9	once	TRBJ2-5	TGTGCCAGCAGCGTAGCTACAGGGGTTACCCAGGGGACCCAGTACTTC	CASSVATGVTQGTQYF
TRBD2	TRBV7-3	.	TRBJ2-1	TGTGCCAGCAGCCGGACTAGCGGTCCTTACAATGAGCAGTTCTTC	CASSRTSGPYNEQFF
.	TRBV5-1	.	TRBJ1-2	TGCGCCAGCAGCCTAATGACAGGTGACTATGGCTACACCTTC	CASSLMTGDYGYTF
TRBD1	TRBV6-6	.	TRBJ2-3	TGTGCCAGCAGTTTTGGGGGACAGGGCACAGATACGCAGTATTTT	CASSFGGQGTDTQYF
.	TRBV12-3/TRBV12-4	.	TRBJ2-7	TGTGCCAGCAAATACAGGACCTACGAGCAGTACTTC	CASKYRTYEQYF
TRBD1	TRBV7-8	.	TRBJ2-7	TGTGCCAGCAGCTTAGCGTCGGGACAGGGTCTTTACGAGCAGTACTTC	CASSLASGQGLYEQYF
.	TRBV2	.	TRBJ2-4	TGTGCCAGCAGTCGACAGAACCTAGCCAAAAACATTCAGTACTTC	CASSRQNLAKNIQYF
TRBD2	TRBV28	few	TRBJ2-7	TGTGCCAGCAGTAAAATTGGCGGGGGGCAGCACGAGCAGTACTTC	CASSKIGGGQHEQYF
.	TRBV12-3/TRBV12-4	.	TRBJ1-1	TGTGCCAGCAGTTCCAGGGAGGGAGCTTTCTTT	CASSSREGAFF
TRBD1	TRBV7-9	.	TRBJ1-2	TGTGCCAGCAGCCCGAACAGGGGGCATGGCTACACCTTC	CASSPNRGHGYTF
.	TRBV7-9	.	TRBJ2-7	TGTGCCAGCAGCCTCACAGAATCCTACGAGCAGTACTTC	CASSLTESYEQYF
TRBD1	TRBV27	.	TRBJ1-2	TGTGCCAGCAGTCCCAGAACAGGGGGGGGGTATGGCTACACCTTC	CASSPRTGGGYGYTF
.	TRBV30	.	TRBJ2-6	TGTGCCTGGGATACAGGGGACTGGGCCAACGTCCTGACTTTC	CAWDTGDWANVLTF
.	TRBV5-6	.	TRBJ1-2	TGTGCCAGCACTGTCAGGGAGGGTGGCTACACCTTC	CASTVREGGYTF
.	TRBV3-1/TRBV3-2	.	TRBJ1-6	TGTGCCAGCAGCCAAGGGGCCGCCTCACCCCTCCACTTT	CASSQGAASPLHF
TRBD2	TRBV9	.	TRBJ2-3	TGTGCCAGCAGCCCAATAGCGGGGGGGAATACAGATACGCAGTATTTT	CASSPIAGGNTDTQYF
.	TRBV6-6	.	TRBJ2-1	TGTGCCAGCAGGACTACACTGGAGCAGTTCTTC	CASRTTLEQFF
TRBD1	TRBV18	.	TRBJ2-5	TGTGCCAGCTCACCACGGACAGGGGGCGCAGAGACCCAGTACTTC	CASSPRTGGAETQYF
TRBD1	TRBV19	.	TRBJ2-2	TGTGCCAGTACCCCCGGGCACAGGGGCACCGGGGAGCTGTTTTTT	CASTPGHRGTGELFF
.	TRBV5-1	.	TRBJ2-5	TGCGCCAGCAGTCGTCGGGGTGACCCTCAAGAGACCCAGTACTTC	CASSRRGDPQETQYF
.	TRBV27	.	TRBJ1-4	TGTGCCAGTTCCCGGGGAAATGAAAAACTGTTTTTT	CASSRGNEKLFF
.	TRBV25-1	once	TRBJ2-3	TGTGCCAGCAGACAGTTTAGCACAGATACGCAGTATTTT	CASRQFSTDTQYF
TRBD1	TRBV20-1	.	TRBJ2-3	TGCAGTGCTAGTCCGACAGGGGGTATAGATACGCAGTATTTT	CSASPTGGIDTQYF
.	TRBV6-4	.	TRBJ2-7	TGTGCCAGCAAGGGCTGGATGTCCAGGGACGAGCAGTACTTC	CASKGWMSRDEQYF